This T cell receptor beta chain was recorded in a study of blood T cells in healthy people across ages. The wider study: Per two T cells, about one barcoded beta molecule was captured through template switching.

Every donor gave roughly 9.6 milliliters of peripheral blood. Through a sample-barcoded 5' primer and a J-beta primer mix, a second PCR was run for roughly 6 to 12 cycles. Each cDNA molecule was tagged by a template-switch adaptor that had 12 random nucleotides. TCRdb processed the 5' RACE reads anew with MiXCR; each CDR3 protein has one entry. The table records over a million distinct CDR3 sequences, less than 50% of them present only once. Broader study findings: Naive CD4+ cells and diversity were both higher in long-lived donors than in aged donors.

The germline CDR1 and CDR2 sequences are SGHRS and YFSETQ. CDR3 size: 14 residues. The table lists this clonotype with a few counts. No antigen is known for it. This sequence was found in a woman aged 55-75 years in good health. The sequenced material came from blood. The gene calls are TRBV5-1 and TRBJ2-4, with D possibly being TRBD1 (7 bases). The DNA end favors TRBJ2-7, so the J call may be wrong. This CDR3 is CASSRDRAGYEQYF. DNA of the CDR3: TGCGCCAGCAGCCGCGACAGGGCGGGGTACGAGCAGTACTTC.